These T cell receptor beta chains were read from a single sample in a study of cytomegalovirus exposure and HLA in healthy donors. Using immunoSEQ multiplex PCR, the repertoire was profiled, and TCRdb retains in-frame clones only, with some absent. The table shows roughly 250,000 clones, with roughly 89% occurring only once. The sample was PBMCs. These receptors originate from a woman between 18 and 29 years old in good health and CMV-seronegative. Both conserved end residues are part of each CDR3. D genes are given only for firm matches. Rows give clone size only sometimes, using once, few, many, or a class for an expanded clone.

TRBD2,once,TRBV2,TRBJ2-3,TGTGCCAGCAGCAGACTTAGCGGGGGAACAGATACGCAGTATTTT,CASSRLSGGTDTQYF
TRBD2,NA,TRBV18,TRBJ2-1,TGTGCCAGCTCACAGACTAGCGGGGACTACAATGAGCAGTTCTTC,CASSQTSGDYNEQFF
NA,NA,TRBV4-3,TRBJ2-2,TGCGCCAGCAGCCAAGTTGGGACAACCGGGGAGCTGTTTTTT,CASSQVGTTGELFF
TRBD2,NA,TRBV19,TRBJ2-7,TGTGCCAGCTCGGTCTCCGGGGGGGCTTTGTCCTACGAGCAGTACTTC,CASSVSGGALSYEQYF
TRBD2,NA,TRBV9,TRBJ2-2,TGTGCCAGCAGCGTTGGGACTAGCGGATACACCGGGGAGCTGTTTTTT,CASSVGTSGYTGELFF
NA,NA,TRBV19,TRBJ2-2,TGTGCCAGTAGCGCAGGGGCTGCCACCGGGGAGCTGTTTTTT,CASSAGAATGELFF
NA,NA,TRBV14,TRBJ1-1,TGTGCCAGCAGCCAAGCAGGCATGAACACTGAAGCTTTCTTT,CASSQAGMNTEAFF
TRBD2,NA,TRBV7-7,TRBJ2-2,TGTGCTAGCAGCCCTTGGACTAGCGGGGGGGCCTTTCCCGGGGAGCTGTTTTTT,CASSPWTSGGAFPGELFF
TRBD2,NA,TRBV27,TRBJ2-3,TGTGCCAGCAGCCGAGTAGCGGGGGAAGGAGATACGCAGTATTTT,CASSRVAGEGDTQYF
TRBD2,once,TRBV5-1,TRBJ2-3,TGCGCCAGCAGCTTGCCTCAGGGACTAGCGGGGGGAAAAAGCACAGATACGCAGTATTTT,CASSLPQGLAGGKSTDTQYF
TRBD1,few,TRBV28,TRBJ2-1,TGTGCCAGCAGTGACGAACAGGGGAATAACAATGAGCAGTTCTTC,CASSDEQGNNNEQFF
NA,NA,TRBV5-1,TRBJ2-3,TGCGCCAGCAGCTTGGACCCGGCGGCGACAGATACGCAGTATTTT,CASSLDPAATDTQYF
NA,NA,TRBV28,TRBJ1-1,TGTGCCAGCAGTCGAGAAACACCGCCGAGGACTGAAGCTTTCTTT,CASSRETPPRTEAFF
TRBD1,NA,TRBV5-1,TRBJ2-1,TGCGCCAGCACCTACGACAGGGCCACTGAGCAGTTCTTC,CASTYDRATEQFF
TRBD1,NA,TRBV7-9,TRBJ1-6,TGTGCCAGCAGCCGCCTACAGGGGCGGAATCGTAATTCACCCCTCCACTTT,CASSRLQGRNRNSPLHF
TRBD1,once,TRBV7-9,TRBJ1-2,TGTGCCAGCAGCTTAGCCGGGACAGGGGGCTATGGCTACACCTTC,CASSLAGTGGYGYTF
TRBD2,NA,TRBV7-7,TRBJ2-5,TGTGCTAGCAGCCTCGGACTAGCGGGATACCAAGAGACCCAGTACTTC,CASSLGLAGYQETQYF
NA,NA,TRBV27,TRBJ2-5,TGTGCCAGCAGCTCCGGTAGATCTGCGGAGACCCAGTACTTC,CASSSGRSAETQYF
TRBD1,once,TRBV7-8,TRBJ2-2,TGTGCCAGCAGCTTTCGAGCGACAGGGGGCCTCTTGGACACCGGGGAGCTGTTTTTT,CASSFRATGGLLDTGELFF
TRBD1,NA,TRBV7-3,TRBJ2-3,TGTGCCAGCAGCTTATACCCCCCTGGACAGGGGGTGTTGGGAGATACGCAGTATTTT,CASSLYPPGQGVLGDTQYF
NA,few,TRBV30,TRBJ1-2,TGTGCCTGGAGTGTTGGAGGGGCACTAGACTATGGCTACACCTTC,CAWSVGGALDYGYTF
NA,NA,TRBV5-6,TRBJ1-1,TGTGCCAGCAGCTTGGGGCGGGGAGAAGCTTTCTTT,CASSLGRGEAFF
NA,NA,TRBV9,TRBJ2-7,TGTGCCAGCAGCGTAGAGGGACACGTATCCTACGAGCAGTACTTC,CASSVEGHVSYEQYF
NA,NA,TRBV15,TRBJ1-2,TGTGCCACCAGCAGAGATCTTGTTGCAGGGTGGGGCTATGGCTACACCTTC,CATSRDLVAGWGYGYTF
NA,NA,TRBV18,TRBJ1-4,TGTGCCAGCTCACAGTCAGGAACCAGGGGTGAAAAACTGTTTTTT,CASSQSGTRGEKLFF
TRBD1,NA,TRBV4-3,TRBJ1-2,TGCGCCAGCAGCCAAGATTCCGGGACAGATCCCTTTGGCTACACCTTC,CASSQDSGTDPFGYTF
NA,NA,TRBV27,TRBJ2-1,TGTGCCAGCAGTTTAACAGGGTACAATGAGCAGTTCTTC,CASSLTGYNEQFF
TRBD2,NA,TRBV5-4,TRBJ2-1,TGTGCCAGCAGTGTGGATCCGGGACTAGCGGGGGGGCCCACCTACAATGAGCAGTTCTTC,CASSVDPGLAGGPTYNEQFF
TRBD1,NA,TRBV7-9,TRBJ2-7,TGTGCCAGCAGCTTAGGGGACAGAACCTACGAGCAGTACTTC,CASSLGDRTYEQYF
NA,NA,TRBV7-9,TRBJ1-1,TGTGCCAGCAGCCTTAGGGGTAAGGGGCCACGGGACACTGAAGCTTTCTTT,CASSLRGKGPRDTEAFF
NA,NA,TRBV11-2,TRBJ2-1,TGTGCCAGCAGCTTAGGAGCGGGCAATGAGCAGTTCTTC,CASSLGAGNEQFF
TRBD1,NA,TRBV23-1,TRBJ1-2,TGCGCCAGCAGCCTGGGGACAGGGGGGATAACTAACTATGGCTACACCTTC,CASSLGTGGITNYGYTF
NA,NA,TRBV6-5,TRBJ1-2,TGTGCCAGCAGTTATGGGCAAAACTATGGCTACACCTTC,CASSYGQNYGYTF
NA,NA,TRBV5-1,TRBJ2-7,TGCGCCAGCAGCTTGGATGGCCCCCTGGGAGTCGAGCAGTACTTC,CASSLDGPLGVEQYF
NA,NA,TRBV7-7,TRBJ2-5,TGTGCCAGCAGCTTACGAGTCAGGGGCTGGGAGACCCAGTACTTC,CASSLRVRGWETQYF
TRBD2,NA,TRBV5-1,TRBJ2-5,TGCGCCAGCAGCTTGTGGCGGGGGGGCCTCCAAGAGACCCAGTACTTC,CASSLWRGGLQETQYF
NA,NA,TRBV9,TRBJ2-3,TGTGCCAGCAGTTCAGCGGGCGCTAGCACAGATACGCAGTATTTT,CASSSAGASTDTQYF
TRBD1,few,TRBV5-1,TRBJ1-3,TGCGCCAGCAGCACCGGACAGGGAGGAAACACCATATATTTT,CASSTGQGGNTIYF
TRBD1,NA,TRBV5-5,TRBJ1-2,TGTGCCAGCAGCTTGGCCGGGACAGCTCCTAACTATGGCTACACCTTC,CASSLAGTAPNYGYTF
NA,NA,TRBV4-1,TRBJ2-1,TGCGCCAGCAGCCCACGTGCAGTAGGTAGCGATGAGCAGTTCTTC,CASSPRAVGSDEQFF
TRBD2,NA,TRBV7-9,TRBJ2-5,TGTGCCAGCAGCTTAGGGGTAGCGGGGGGGCAAGAGACCCAGTACTTC,CASSLGVAGGQETQYF
TRBD1,NA,TRBV7-9,TRBJ1-6,TGTGCCAGCAGCTTTGGGACAGGGGCGAGCTCCTATAATTCACCCCTCCACTTT,CASSFGTGASSYNSPLHF
TRBD2,once,TRBV5-6,TRBJ2-1,TGTGCCAGCAGACCTAGCGGGGGGGCTAATGAGCAGTTCTTC,CASRPSGGANEQFF
TRBD1,NA,TRBV4-3,TRBJ1-1,TGCGCCAGCAGCCAAGGTCTGACAGGGCCGAACACTGAAGCTTTCTTT,CASSQGLTGPNTEAFF
TRBD2,NA,TRBV28,TRBJ2-5,TGTGCCAGCAGTAACCTAGCGGGGGGGCCGATAAGAGAGACCCAGTACTTC,CASSNLAGGPIRETQYF
TRBD2,NA,TRBV11-2,TRBJ2-1,TGTGCCAGCAGCTTACCTTACAGACTAGCGGGGGCGTACAATGAGCAGTTCTTC,CASSLPYRLAGAYNEQFF
TRBD1,NA,TRBV6-5,TRBJ2-7,TGTGCCAGCAGTTACACGGGACAGAATCTTTACGAGCAGTACTTC,CASSYTGQNLYEQYF
NA,NA,TRBV6-6,TRBJ1-5,TGTGCCAGCAGTGAGCGGGGGAGTGCTCGGCCCCAGCATTTT,CASSERGSARPQHF
NA,NA,TRBV2,TRBJ2-3,TGTGCCAGTACGGCTTTAGTTTCGAGGGCAGATACGCAGTATTTT,CASTALVSRADTQYF
NA,NA,TRBV7-7,TRBJ2-1,TGTGCTAGCAGCGAGGCAGGGTCTACCTACAATGAGCAGTTCTTC,CASSEAGSTYNEQFF
NA,NA,TRBV6-5,TRBJ2-1,TGTGCCAGCAGTTACATGTGGCAGGGAGGATCCCATGAGCAGTTCTTC,CASSYMWQGGSHEQFF
NA,NA,TRBV6-1,TRBJ2-2,TGTGCCAGCAGTGCTCCTCAGGGGACCGGGGAGCTGTTTTTT,CASSAPQGTGELFF